This T cell receptor (beta chain) originates from a study of blood T cell repertoires in COVID-19. Turning to the study itself: The origin of the acute and convalescent COVID-19 samples was the United States, Italy and Spain. PBMCs, B-cell-depleted T cells, or T cells provided the cDNA or gDNA that made up the material.

CDR1 is SGHRS and CDR2 is YFSETQ in the germline V gene. Trimming took 4 bases from V and 7 from J; bases not matched to a gene: 11. This CDR3 spans 17 amino acids. Per the original methods: Amplifying reference gene primers gave estimates of nucleated cell counts. Some clones are missing from TCRdb's copy, which holds only in-frame ones; the method was immunoSEQ multiplex PCR. V and J calls plus clone size are reproduced from that table; the DNA served to infer D and trimming. The table has about 140,000 clones, 80% to 90% seen once. This sequence joins TRBV5-1 and TRBJ1-6; 10 nucleotides agree with TRBD1. The receptor comes from an elderly woman with acute or convalescent COVID-19. Material for sequencing was peripheral blood. CDR3 region: CASSVHATGGMNSPLHF. CDR3 sequence (DNA): TGCGCCAGCAGCGTACACGCGACAGGGGGCATGAATTCACCCCTCCACTTT.